This T cell receptor (beta chain) was recovered during a study of blood T cell repertoires in COVID-19. The CDR3 covers 13 residues. Trimming took 5 bases from V and 2 from J, leaving 10 bases between them. In germline, CDR1 is SEHNR, CDR2 FQNEAQ (reference sequence). Only in-frame clones appear in the TCRdb table, and some are missing; sequencing was by immunoSEQ multiplex PCR. The sample contains some 160,000 clones, 65% to 85% of which appear only once. V and J are TRBV7-9 and TRBJ2-7; D unresolved. The sequencing sample was made of peripheral blood. This receptor was obtained from a man in his sixties or seventies with active or convalescent COVID-19. This chain's CDR3 is CASSPGETYEQYF. CDR3 coding DNA: TGTGCCAGCAGCCCCGGTGAGACCTACGAGCAGTACTTC.